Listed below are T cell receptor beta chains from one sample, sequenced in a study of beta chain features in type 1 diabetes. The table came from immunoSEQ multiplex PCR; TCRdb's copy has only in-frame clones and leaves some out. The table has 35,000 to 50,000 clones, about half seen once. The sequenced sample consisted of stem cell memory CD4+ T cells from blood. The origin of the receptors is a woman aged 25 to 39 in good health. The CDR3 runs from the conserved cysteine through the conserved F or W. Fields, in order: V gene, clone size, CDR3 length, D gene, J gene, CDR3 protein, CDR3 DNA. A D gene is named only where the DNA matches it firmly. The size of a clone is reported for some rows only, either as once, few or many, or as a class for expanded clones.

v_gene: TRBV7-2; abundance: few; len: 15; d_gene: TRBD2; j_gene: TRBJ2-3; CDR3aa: CASSWGLVEGDTQYF; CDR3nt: TGTGCCAGCAGTTGGGGACTAGTTGAGGGGGATACGCAGTATTTT
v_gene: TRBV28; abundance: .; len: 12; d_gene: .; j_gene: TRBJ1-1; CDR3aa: CASSLAEGGAFF; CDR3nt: TGTGCCAGCAGTTTGGCGGAGGGAGGAGCTTTCTTT
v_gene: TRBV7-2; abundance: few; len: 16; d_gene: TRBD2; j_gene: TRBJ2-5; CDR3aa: CASSAPTSGSQETQYF; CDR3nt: TGTGCCAGCAGCGCCCCCACTAGCGGGAGTCAAGAGACCCAGTACTTC
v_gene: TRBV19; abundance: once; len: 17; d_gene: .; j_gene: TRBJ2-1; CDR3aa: CASSILEDPSSYNEQFF; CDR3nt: TGTGCCAGTAGTATATTGGAGGACCCGAGCTCCTACAATGAGCAGTTCTTC
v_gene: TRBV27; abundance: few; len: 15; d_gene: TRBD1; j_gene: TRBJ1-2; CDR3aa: CASSTQTGTDYGYTF; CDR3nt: TGTGCCAGCAGTACCCAGACAGGGACTGACTATGGCTACACCTTC
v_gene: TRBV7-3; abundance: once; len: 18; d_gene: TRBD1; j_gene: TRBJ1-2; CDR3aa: CASSLTRGTGDSMQGYTF; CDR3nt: TGTGCCAGCAGCTTAACGCGGGGGACAGGGGACTCAATGCAGGGCTACACCTTC
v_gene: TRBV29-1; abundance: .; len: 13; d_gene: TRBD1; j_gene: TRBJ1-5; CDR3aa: CSVRTGGNQPQHF; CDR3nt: TGCAGCGTTAGGACAGGGGGCAATCAGCCCCAGCATTTT
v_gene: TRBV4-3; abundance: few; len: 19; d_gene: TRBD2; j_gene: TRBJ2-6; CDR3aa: CASSQDQLAGGPGANVLTF; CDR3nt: TGCGCCAGCAGCCAAGATCAACTAGCGGGAGGGCCTGGGGCCAACGTCCTGACTTTC
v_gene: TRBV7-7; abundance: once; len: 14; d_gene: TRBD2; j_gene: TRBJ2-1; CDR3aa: CASSSGLANDEQFF; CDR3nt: TGTGCTAGCAGCTCGGGACTAGCAAACGATGAGCAGTTCTTC
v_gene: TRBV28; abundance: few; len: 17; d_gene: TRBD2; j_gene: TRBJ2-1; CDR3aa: CASSSTGLAGVRNEQFF; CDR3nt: TGTGCCAGCAGTTCAACCGGACTAGCGGGAGTACGCAATGAGCAGTTCTTC
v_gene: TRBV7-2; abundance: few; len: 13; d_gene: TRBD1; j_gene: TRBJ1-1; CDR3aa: CASSRDRVEMAFF; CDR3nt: TGTGCCAGCAGCCGGGACAGGGTCGAGATGGCTTTCTTT
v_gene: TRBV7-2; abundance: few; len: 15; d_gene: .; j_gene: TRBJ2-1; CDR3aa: CASSLVGAGMNEQFF; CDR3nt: TGTGCCAGCAGTCTCGTGGGGGCGGGTATGAATGAGCAGTTCTTC